This TCR beta chain was sequenced in a study of shared clonotypes between healthy human individuals. Across the study: Plates per donor: three CD4 naive, three CD4 memory, two CD8 naive, one CD8 memory.

Whole-study findings and limits: Sampling covered nothing but blood. Tissue TCR repertoires likely differ from those found in blood. Estimated richness values were generally larger in naive subsets than in memory subsets. Between a few donors, naive CD4 clonotypes were shared at a level of around 4.8%.

Only in-frame clones appear in the TCRdb table, and some are missing; sequencing was by immunoSEQ multiplex PCR. The sample has 700,000 to 950,000 clones; 96% are singletons. Remarks on this clone: No antigen is known for it.

The CDR3 extends over 16 amino acids. Germline lookup yields CDR1 SQVTM and CDR2 ANQGSEA. V dropped 3 bases and J dropped 1 base, with 19 bases sitting between them. Positively selected for CCR7, the CD45RO-negative cells used as naive CD8 cells excluded terminally differentiated effector memory CD45RA+ cells. The V gene is TRBV29-1, the J gene TRBJ2-7; no firm D call. This sequence was found in a man aged 25 to 40 in good health. Sequenced input: naive CD8+ T cells sorted from blood. The CDR3 region is CSVEGITSRPSYEQYF. The CDR3 DNA follows: TGCAGCGTTGAGGGTATTACAAGCCGCCCTTCCTACGAGCAGTACTTC.